The 7 T cell receptor beta chains below all came from one sample that was sequenced in a study of memory CD8 T cells in hepatitis C reinfection. The table came from immunoSEQ multiplex PCR; TCRdb's copy has only in-frame clones and leaves some out. The sample holds approximately 51,000 clones; roughly 90% are singletons and the top ten take 1%. Time point of the sample: pre-reinfection, 55 to 20 weeks before reinfection detection. Sorted cells were sequenced directly ex vivo without any in vitro expansion. The sample consisted of naive CD8+ T cells sorted from blood. Receptor source: a man aged 18 to 29 with hepatitis C virus infection.

J is TRBJ2-7 and V is TRBV7-9; tentatively, D is TRBD1 (6 bases). CDR1 and CDR2 (germline): SEHNR, FQNEAQ (reference sequence). CDR3 length equals 13 residues. Deletions cut 7 bases from V and 4 bases from J, with 14 bases between. CDR3 region: CASTSGERYEQYF. CDR3 nucleotides: TGTGCCAGCACGTCAGGGGAGCGGTACGAGCAGTACTTC.

The rearrangement joins TRBV19 to TRBJ2-1, with TRBD2 matching over 10 bases. CDR1 and CDR2 (germline): LNHDA, SQIVND (reference sequence). This CDR3 has 17 amino acids. The V gene end was trimmed by 3 bases and the J gene end by 1 base; junction bases not matched to a gene: 6. The CDR3 sequence: CASSMASGSRSYNEQFF. The CDR3 bases are TGTGCCAGTAGTATGGCTAGCGGGAGTAGGTCCTACAATGAGCAGTTCTTC.

The V and J genes are TRBV27 and TRBJ2-2; weak D call: TRBD1 (5 bases). This CDR3 is built from 15 residues. Germline V gives CDR1 MNHEY, CDR2 SMNVEV (reference sequence). The germline V and J ends were trimmed by 6 bases and 4 bases, with 15 bases remaining between them. The CDR3 protein is CASRPSMGRTGELFF. The DNA of the CDR3 is TGTGCCAGCAGACCTTCCATGGGGCGCACCGGGGAGCTGTTTTTT.

The chain recombines TRBV4-1 with TRBJ1-3, with D possibly matching TRBD1 (6 bases). The CDR3 totals 14 residues. Germline CDR1 reads MGHRA; CDR2 reads YSYEKL. Trimming took 1 base from V and 9 from J, leaving 13 bases between them. This chain's CDR3 is CASSQGQAIGTIYF. The CDR3 nucleotides are TGCGCCAGCAGCCAAGGACAGGCAATCGGCACCATATATTTT.

CDR3 protein: CASSPQQGLYYNEQFF. The CDR3 bases are TGCGCCAGCAGCCCTCAACAGGGGCTATACTACAATGAGCAGTTCTTC. The gene calls are TRBV4-1 and TRBJ2-1; TRBD1 agrees at 7 bases. V was clipped by 4 bases and J by 3 bases; unmatched bases: 9. In germline, CDR1 is MGHRA, CDR2 YSYEKL. The CDR3 sequence is 16 residues long.

The chain is built from TRBV27 and TRBJ2-7; 9 bases are shared with TRBD1. V lost 4 bases, J lost 0 bases, and 1 base stayed unmatched. This CDR3 comprises 14 residues. Germline loops: CDR1 MNHEY, CDR2 SMNVEV (reference sequence). CDR3 bases: TGTGCCAGCAGTTGGGGACAGGGCTCCTACGAGCAGTACTTC. It translates to CASSWGQGSYEQYF.

Comments on this clone: A junction boundary mismatches the germline segment, possibly from a read error. The V gene is TRBV5-1, the J gene TRBJ2-1; TRBD2 aligns across 10 bases. This CDR3 region has 15 residues. Germline V gene data show CDR1 as SGHRS and CDR2 as YFSETQ. CDR3 sequence reads: CASRRTSGAYNEQFF. In DNA, the CDR3 is TGCGCCAGCAGGCGTACTAGCGGGGCCTATAATGAGCAGTTCTTC.